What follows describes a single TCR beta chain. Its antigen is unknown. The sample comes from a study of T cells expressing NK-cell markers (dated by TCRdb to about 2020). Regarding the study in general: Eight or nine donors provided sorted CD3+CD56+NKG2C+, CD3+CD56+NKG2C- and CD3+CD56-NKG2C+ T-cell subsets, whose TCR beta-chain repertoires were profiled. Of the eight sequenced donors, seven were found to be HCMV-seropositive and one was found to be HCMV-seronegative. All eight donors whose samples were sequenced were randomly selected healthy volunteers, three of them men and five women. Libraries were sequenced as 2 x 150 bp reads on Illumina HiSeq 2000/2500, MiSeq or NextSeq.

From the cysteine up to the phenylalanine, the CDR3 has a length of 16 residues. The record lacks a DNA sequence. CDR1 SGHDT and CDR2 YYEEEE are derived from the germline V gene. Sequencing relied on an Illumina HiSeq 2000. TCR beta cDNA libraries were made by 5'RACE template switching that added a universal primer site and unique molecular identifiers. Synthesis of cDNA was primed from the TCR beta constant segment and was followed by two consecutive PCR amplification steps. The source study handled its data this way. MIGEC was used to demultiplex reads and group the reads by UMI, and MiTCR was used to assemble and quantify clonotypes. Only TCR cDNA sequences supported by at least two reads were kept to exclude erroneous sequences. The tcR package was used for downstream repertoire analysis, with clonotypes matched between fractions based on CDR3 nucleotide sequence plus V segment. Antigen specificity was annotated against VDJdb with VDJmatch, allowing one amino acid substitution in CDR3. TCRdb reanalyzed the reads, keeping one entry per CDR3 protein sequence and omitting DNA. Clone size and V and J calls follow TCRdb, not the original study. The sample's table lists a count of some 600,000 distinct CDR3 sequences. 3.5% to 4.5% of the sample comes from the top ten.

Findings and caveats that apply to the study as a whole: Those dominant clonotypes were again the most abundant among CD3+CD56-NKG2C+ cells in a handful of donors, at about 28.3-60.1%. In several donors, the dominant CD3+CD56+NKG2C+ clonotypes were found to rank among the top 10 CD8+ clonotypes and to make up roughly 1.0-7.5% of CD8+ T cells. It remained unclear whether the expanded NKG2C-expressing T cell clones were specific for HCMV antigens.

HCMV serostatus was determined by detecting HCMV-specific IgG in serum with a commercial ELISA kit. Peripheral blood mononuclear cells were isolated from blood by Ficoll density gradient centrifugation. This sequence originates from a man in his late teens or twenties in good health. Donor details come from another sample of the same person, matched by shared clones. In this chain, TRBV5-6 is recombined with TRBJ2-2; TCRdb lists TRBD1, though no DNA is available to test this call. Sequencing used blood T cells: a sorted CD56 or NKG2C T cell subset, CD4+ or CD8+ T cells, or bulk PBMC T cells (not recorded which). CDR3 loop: CASSLGLQGSTGELFF.